The 2 T cell receptor beta chains below were found in one sample sequenced in a study of T cells after yellow fever vaccination. TCRdb used MiXCR to reprocess the 5' RACE reads, holding one entry per CDR3 protein. The repertoire consists of roughly 310,000 distinct CDR3 sequences, with 3% to 4.5% occurring once and the leading ten covering about a quarter. The specimen was PBMCs, collected on the day of the yellow fever booster vaccination. The source of these receptors is a young man who received the YFV17D yellow fever vaccine.

The gene calls are TRBV9 and TRBJ2-6; D is possibly TRBD2 (6 bases). The CDR3 contains 18 residues. The V end lost 1 base, the J end lost 0 bases, and 14 bases lay between the germline ends. Germline CDR1 is SGDLS and CDR2 is YYNGEE. The CDR3 nucleotides read TGTGCCAGCAGCGTACGCGGGACCGCCCACTCTGGGGCCAACGTCCTGACTTTC. This codes for CASSVRGTAHSGANVLTF.

The V gene is TRBV7-9, the J gene TRBJ1-3; no clear D. This CDR3 spans 11 amino acids. Germline V gives CDR1 SEHNR, CDR2 FQNEAQ (reference sequence). The V end was cut by 2 bases, the J end by 7 bases, with 3 bases between. The CDR3 loop reads CASSLSNTIYF. The CDR3 region has the DNA TGTGCCAGCAGCTTATCCAACACCATATATTTT.